The next 26 T cell receptor beta chains were all read from a single sample in a study of T-cell memory formation after mild COVID-19. From the 5' RACE reads, TCRdb called clonotypes with MiXCR, one entry per CDR3 protein. The sample records about 13,000 distinct CDR3 sequences, around 15% being singletons. The material sequenced was PBMCs or a T cell subset sorted from them (not recorded which). All receptors come from a man aged 18-30 years who had mild COVID-19 (a few samples of this study predate the infection). Cell type and time point are not known.

This clonotype was observed many times. The chain recombines TRBV29-1 with TRBJ2-5, with 7 bases lining up with TRBD1. Per the germline V gene, CDR1 is SQVTM and CDR2 is ANQGSEA. The CDR3 sequence is 14 residues long. With V trimmed by 5 bases and J by 3 bases, 9 bases remained unmatched. Here the CDR3 reads CSVRGGSGKETQYF. CDR3 in DNA: TGCAGCGTTCGAGGGGGCTCGGGAAAAGAGACCCAGTACTTC.

This clonotype was counted a few times. V usage is TRBV6-2 or TRBV6-3 and J usage is TRBJ2-1, with D uncertain. V lost 6 bases and J 8 bases, leaving 11 bases between the germline ends. Germline CDR1 reads MNHEY; CDR2 reads SVGEGT. This CDR3 spans 12 amino acids. The CDR3 protein is CASRVRVDEQFF. CDR3 bases: TGTGCCAGCAGAGTTAGGGTTGATGAGCAGTTCTTC.

This clonotype has ten or more counts. The chain recombines TRBV6-4 with TRBJ2-2; D is possibly TRBD1 or TRBD2 (6 bases each). The CDR3 totals 14 residues. Between the trimmed V and J ends, which lost 2 bases and 3 bases, there was a span of 7 bases. Per germline, CDR1 MRHNA and CDR2 SNTAGT. The CDR3 DNA is TGTGCCAGCAGTGACAGGGGGGACACCGGGGAGCTGTTTTTT. Translating gives CASSDRGDTGELFF.

This clonotype was recorded at least ten times. The chain couples TRBV28 to TRBJ1-4; TRBD1 might be the D (6 bases). The CDR3 length is 16 residues. Between the trimmed V and J ends, which lost 4 bases and 7 bases, there was a span of 19 bases. The V gene's germline CDR1 is MDHEN and CDR2 SYDVKM. The CDR3 DNA reads TGTGCCAGCAGTTCCCCCCGGAGGGGGGGCCCTGAAAAACTGTTTTTT. Its translation is CASSSPRRGGPEKLFF. The variable domain in full, with the rest retrieved from reference TRBV28 and TRBJ1-4, is DVKVTQSSRYLVKRTGEKVFLECVQDMDHENMFWYRQDPGLGLRLIYFSYDVKMKEKGDIPEGYSVSREKKERFSLILESASTNQTSMYLCASSSPRRGGPEKLFFGSGTQLSVL.

V usage is TRBV6-5 and J usage is TRBJ1-4, with D perhaps TRBD1 (5 bases). Germline V gene data show CDR1 as MNHEY and CDR2 as SVGAGI. With 0 bases removed from V and 8 bases from J, the gap between germline ends came to 22 bases. The CDR3 covers 18 residues. Here the CDR3 DNA reads TGTGCCAGCAGTTACTCCACTCCTATCGACAGACCAGGAGAAAAACTGTTTTTT. This gives the protein CASSYSTPIDRPGEKLFF.

This clonotype was picked up a small number of times. The chain employs TRBV2 and TRBJ2-7; tentative D call: TRBD2 (5 bases). The V and J ends lost 5 bases and 4 bases respectively, with 15 bases between them. In germline, CDR1 is SNHLY, CDR2 FYNNEI. The CDR3 is 14 amino acids. The CDR3 nucleotides read TGTGCCAGCAGTCTACTAGGACCCCTTTACGAGCAGTACTTC. It yields the protein CASSLLGPLYEQYF. The whole variable domain, filled in from reference TRBV2 and TRBJ2-7, reads EPEVTQTPSHQVTQMGQEVILRCVPISNHLYFYWYRQILGQKVEFLVSFYNNEISEKSEIFDDQFSVERPDGSNFTLKIRSTKLEDSAMYFCASSLLGPLYEQYFGPGTRLTVT.

There are many counts of this clonotype. The rearrangement uses TRBV7-8 and TRBJ2-2; D may be TRBD1 or TRBD2 (6 bases each). V was cut by 5 bases and J by 2 bases, with 18 bases left in between. This CDR3 region has 17 residues. Germline V gene lookup returns CDR1 SGHVS and CDR2 FQNEAQ. CDR3 coding DNA: TGTGCCAGCAGCGCCGGAAGGAGGGGGGATAACACCGGGGAGCTGTTTTTT. Translated, it gives CASSAGRRGDNTGELFF.

The rearrangement uses TRBV2 and TRBJ1-2; possibly TRBD1 for D (5 bases). The CDR3 totals 12 residues. Germline CDR1 and CDR2: SNHLY and FYNNEI. The germline V and J ends were trimmed by 7 bases and 6 bases, with 12 bases remaining between them. The CDR3 DNA sequence: TGTGCCAGCAACCCGTTAGGGGATGGCTACACCTTC. It yields the protein CASNPLGDGYTF.

This clonotype has more than one count but fewer than ten. This chain connects TRBV9 to TRBJ1-6; D is undetermined. There are 15 residues in the CDR3. With 6 bases removed from V and 0 bases from J, the gap between germline ends came to 10 bases. Germline loops: CDR1 SGDLS, CDR2 YYNGEE. The CDR3 spells CASNPRGSYNSPLHF. The CDR3 coding sequence is TGTGCCAGCAACCCCCGGGGCTCCTATAATTCACCCCTCCACTTT.

The rearrangement joins TRBV6-5 to TRBJ2-7, with 9 bases aligning to TRBD1. Germline CDR1 reads MNHEY; CDR2 reads SVGAGI. The CDR3 spans 17 residues. V dropped 3 bases and J dropped 3; count of bases not matched to a gene: 12. The CDR3 spells CASSYIAPGQGFYEQYF. The CDR3 DNA reads as TGTGCCAGCAGTTATATAGCCCCGGGACAGGGATTCTACGAGCAGTACTTC.

This clonotype was observed many times. The CDR3 DNA is TGCGCCAGCAGCTTGTTACCGGGACAGGGACCCGAAAAACTGTTTTTT. Translating it yields CASSLLPGQGPEKLFF. This chain links TRBV5-1 with TRBJ1-4; 9 positions agree with TRBD1. From germline, CDR1 is SGHRS and CDR2 YFSETQ. The CDR3 spans 16 residues. Trimming at V came to 1 base and at J to 8 bases, leaving 9 bases not matched to a gene.

This clonotype was observed at least ten times. This chain uses TRBV4-2 with TRBJ2-1, with 10 bases matching TRBD2. V lost 2 bases to trimming and J lost 4 bases; unmatched junction nucleotides: 8. The CDR3 totals 17 residues. In germline, CDR1 is LGHNA, CDR2 YNFKEQ. The CDR3 here is CASSQNLPSGGYNEQFF. The CDR3, as DNA: TGTGCCAGCAGCCAAAACTTACCTAGCGGGGGATACAATGAGCAGTTCTTC.

This clonotype was detected ten times or more. This rearrangement joins TRBV6-2 or TRBV6-3 to TRBJ2-2; the D gene could be TRBD1 or TRBD2 (5 bases each). The CDR3 contains 14 residues. From germline, CDR1 is MNHEY and CDR2 SVGEGT. Trimming took off 8 bases at V and 9 bases at J, with 19 bases between the two ends. CDR3 DNA sequence: TGTGCCAGCCTGGGGACCCTGTCCGTTCGGGAGCTGTTTTTT. This encodes CASLGTLSVRELFF.

This chain uses TRBV11-3 with TRBJ2-1, with 9 nucleotides matching TRBD2. The CDR3 is 17 amino acids. V gave up 5 bases and J gave up 4 bases; unmatched junction bases: 12. Per germline, CDR1 SGHNT and CDR2 YENEEA. The CDR3 is CASSQIGASGVYNEQFF. CDR3 nucleotide sequence: TGTGCCAGCAGCCAAATTGGGGCTAGCGGGGTGTACAATGAGCAGTTCTTC.

This clonotype has only a few counts. The chain joins TRBV19 to TRBJ1-5, with D tentatively TRBD1 (5 bases). Germline CDR1 and CDR2: LNHDA and SQIVND (reference sequence). With 6 bases removed from V and 0 bases from J, the gap between germline ends came to 12 bases. This CDR3 contains 15 residues. CDR3 protein: CASSYTGRSNQPQHF. DNA for the CDR3: TGTGCCAGTAGCTACACAGGACGTAGCAATCAGCCCCAGCATTTT.

This clonotype has ten or more counts. The V and J genes are TRBV7-2 and TRBJ1-1, with D perhaps matching TRBD1 (5 bases). Germline V gene sequence: CDR1 SGHTA, CDR2 FQGNSA. V lost 4 bases, J lost 2 bases, and 8 bases lay in between. The length of the CDR3 is 13 residues. As DNA, the CDR3 is TGTGCCAGCAGCTGGGGCGCTAACACTGAAGCTTTCTTT. It specifies CASSWGANTEAFF.

This clonotype has a handful of counts. The V and J genes are TRBV12-5 and TRBJ1-5; tentative D call: TRBD1 (6 bases). Trimming removed 9 bases at V and 3 bases at J, with 9 bases between. CDR1 and CDR2 (germline): LGHNT, FRNRAP. The CDR3 length is 12 residues. In nucleotides, the CDR3 is TGTGCTAGCCGGACAGACAATCAGCCCCAGCATTTT. This gives the protein CASRTDNQPQHF.

The V gene is TRBV6-5, the J gene TRBJ2-5; possibly TRBD2 for D (6 bases). The V gene lost 5 bases and the J gene lost 5 bases, with 18 bases spanning the gap. This CDR3 contains 15 residues. Per germline, CDR1 MNHEY and CDR2 SVGAGI. CDR3 sequence (DNA): TGTGCCAGCAGTCGCCCGACTAGTTTGGGGGAGACCCAGTACTTC. The encoded protein is CASSRPTSLGETQYF.

The table lists this clonotype with a few counts. In DNA, the CDR3 is TGCGCCAGCAGCTTGGTTCCTTTTCGGGGTTCCTACAATGAGCAGTTCTTC. It translates to CASSLVPFRGSYNEQFF. The rearrangement uses TRBV5-1 and TRBJ2-1; TRBD2 is a possible D gene (5 bases). Germline CDR1 SGHRS, CDR2 YFSETQ. With 0 bases removed from V and 1 base from J, the gap between germline ends came to 14 bases. The CDR3 spans 17 residues.

The rearrangement uses TRBV20-1 and TRBJ2-4; D unclear. Trimming left V 6 bases short and J 0 bases short, with 9 bases between. Germline assignment: CDR1 DFQATT and CDR2 SNEGSKA (reference sequence). This CDR3 has 13 amino acids. The CDR3 sequence is CSAAWGAKNIQYF. The CDR3 DNA reads as TGCAGTGCGGCATGGGGAGCCAAAAACATTCAGTACTTC.

CDR3 loop: CASSPRDRGGNEQFF. CDR3 sequence (DNA): TGTGCCAGCAGTCCCCGGGACAGGGGCGGCAATGAGCAGTTCTTC. The chain combines TRBV12-3 or TRBV12-4 with TRBJ2-1, with 10 bases fitting TRBD1. CDR3 length: 15 residues. After removal of 5 bases from V and 6 bases from J, the junction contained 7 bases not matched to a gene.

This clonotype was seen a few times. This sequence joins TRBV24-1 and TRBJ2-5; the match to TRBD1 covers 7 bases. CDR1 and CDR2 from the germline V gene are KGHDR and SFDVKD. The CDR3 covers 16 residues. With 6 bases clipped from V and 1 base from J, the junction kept 10 bases outside the gene matches. CDR3 protein: CATSPGRDRGQETQYF. CDR3 nucleotides: TGTGCCACCAGTCCGGGCCGGGACAGAGGCCAAGAGACCCAGTACTTC.

CDR3 in amino acids: CASSPPWGRIQYV. CDR3 sequence (DNA): TGTGCCAGCTCACCACCGTGGGGACGGATACAGTACGTC. The chain has TRBV18 and TRBJ2-7, with D possibly being TRBD1 or TRBD2 (5 bases each). Trimming shortened V by 0 bases and J by 10 bases, and 13 bases separated the two germline ends. There are 13 residues in the CDR3. The germline CDR1 and CDR2 sequences are KGHSH and LQKENI.

A few counts support this clonotype. V gene TRBV2 combines with J gene TRBJ2-7; possible D gene TRBD2, 6 bases. The CDR3 consists of 11 residues. With 11 bases removed from V and 0 bases from J, the gap between germline ends came to 8 bases. Germline V gives CDR1 SNHLY, CDR2 FYNNEI. The CDR3 coding sequence is TGTGCCGTCGGGAGCTCCTACGAGCAGTACGTC. Translated: CAVGSSYEQYV.

This clonotype has only a few counts. The chain uses TRBV5-5 and TRBJ2-7; D uncertain. Germline values: CDR1 SGHKS, CDR2 YYEKEE (reference sequence). The germline V and J ends were trimmed by 0 bases and 2 bases, with 6 bases remaining between them. The CDR3 has 13 residues. The CDR3 protein is CASSLDWTYEQYF. Here the CDR3 DNA reads TGTGCCAGCAGCTTGGACTGGACCTACGAGCAGTACTTC.

In its sample, this clonotype was seen a few times. CDR3 region: CASSHGQGTEYF. In DNA, the CDR3 is TGTGCCAGCAGTCACGGACAGGGTACCGAGTACTTC. The V call is TRBV27, the J call TRBJ2-7, with 8 bases matching TRBD1. The CDR3 loop spans 12 amino acids. Germline V gene sequence: CDR1 MNHEY, CDR2 SMNVEV (reference sequence). J lost 11 bases, V lost 5 bases, and 8 bases had no gene match.